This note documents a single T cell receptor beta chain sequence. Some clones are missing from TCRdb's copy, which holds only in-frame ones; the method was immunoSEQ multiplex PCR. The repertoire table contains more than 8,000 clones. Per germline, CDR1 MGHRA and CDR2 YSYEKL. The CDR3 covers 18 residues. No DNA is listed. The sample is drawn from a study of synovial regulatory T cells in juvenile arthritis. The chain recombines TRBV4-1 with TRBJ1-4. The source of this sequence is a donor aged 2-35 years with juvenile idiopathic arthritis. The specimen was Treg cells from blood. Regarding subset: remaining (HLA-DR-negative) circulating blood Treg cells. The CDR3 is CASSQDWGAGATNEKLFF.